The 9 T cell receptor beta chains presented below share a single source sample, sequenced in a study of cytomegalovirus exposure and HLA in healthy donors. 13 Jbeta primers and 60 Vbeta primers were used for the PCR. Here immunoSEQ multiplex PCR was the method, and the copy in TCRdb shows in-frame clones only, minus some. This listing includes about 170,000 clones. The specimen sequenced was PBMCs. The receptors were sampled from a woman aged 18 to 35 in good health and CMV-seropositive.

The gene calls are TRBV2 and TRBJ1-2; a possible D gene is TRBD1 (6 bases). This CDR3 is built from 15 residues. The V and J ends lost 2 bases and 6 bases respectively, with 16 bases between them. CDR1 is SNHLY and CDR2 is FYNNEI in the germline V gene. DNA for the CDR3: TGTGCCAGCAGTGAACAGGGCAGGGGTGTTCATGGCTACACCTTC. It specifies CASSEQGRGVHGYTF.

This rearrangement joins TRBV6-5 to TRBJ2-2; the match to TRBD2 covers 8 bases. This CDR3 is built from 15 residues. CDR1 is MNHEY, CDR2 SVGAGI, per germline. V lost 7 bases, J lost 3 bases, and 7 bases stayed unmatched. CDR3 sequence: CASTRGTRHTGELFF. The CDR3 region has the DNA TGTGCCAGCACCCGGGGGACTAGGCACACCGGGGAGCTGTTTTTT.

The chain is built from TRBV29-1 and TRBJ1-1; weak D call: TRBD1 (6 bases). The CDR3 has 22 amino acids. From germline, CDR1 is SQVTM and CDR2 ANQGSEA. V shed 3 bases and J shed 5 bases, with 40 bases lying between them. CDR3 DNA sequence: TGCAGCGTTGACCCTATCACTTTAGAAGTAACCTACACCAACAGGGTTCGGACTGAAGCTTTCTTT. Protein: CSVDPITLEVTYTNRVRTEAFF. Looking up the rest from reference TRBV29-1 and TRBJ1-1 gives the full variable domain: SAVISQKPSRDICQRGTSLTIQCQVDSQVTMMFWYRQQPGQSLTLIATANQGSEATYESGFVIDKFPISRPNLTFSTLTVSNMSPEDSSIYLCSVDPITLEVTYTNRVRTEAFFGQGTRLTVV.

This sequence joins TRBV29-1 and TRBJ2-1; possibly TRBD2 for D (6 bases). Trimming stripped 1 base from V and 10 bases from J, with 14 bases between. Germline lookup yields CDR1 SQVTM and CDR2 ANQGSEA. The CDR3 contains 13 residues. CDR3 sequence: CSVEGLPGEEQFF. CDR3 DNA sequence: TGCAGCGTTGAAGGTTTACCGGGAGAAGAGCAGTTCTTC.

The chain has TRBV2 and TRBJ2-1; tentative D call: TRBD2 (6 bases). Germline V gene data show CDR1 as SNHLY and CDR2 as FYNNEI. CDR3 length: 15 amino acids. V lost 5 bases and J 6 bases, leaving 17 bases between the germline ends. The CDR3 DNA reads TGTGCCAGCAGTCTGGGACTCCTACGGTTCAATGAGCAGTTCTTC. Amino acid sequence: CASSLGLLRFNEQFF. Complete variable domain (other parts from reference TRBV2 and TRBJ2-1): EPEVTQTPSHQVTQMGQEVILRCVPISNHLYFYWYRQILGQKVEFLVSFYNNEISEKSEIFDDQFSVERPDGSNFTLKIRSTKLEDSAMYFCASSLGLLRFNEQFFGPGTRLTVL.

The gene calls are TRBV15 and TRBJ1-1; possible D gene TRBD1, 5 bases. Germline V gene lookup returns CDR1 LNHNV and CDR2 YYDKDF (reference sequence). Trimming took off 2 bases at V and 1 base at J, with 11 bases between the two ends. The CDR3 length is 15 residues. CDR3 region: CATSRSQASNTEAFF. The CDR3 DNA reads as TGTGCCACCAGCAGATCACAGGCCTCGAACACTGAAGCTTTCTTT.

CDR3 sequence reads: CAISESRGDYGYTF. CDR3 in DNA: TGTGCCATCAGTGAGTCACGGGGGGACTATGGCTACACCTTC. The chain couples TRBV10-3 to TRBJ1-2, with a possible D match to TRBD1 (5 bases). Deletions cut 0 bases from V and 3 bases from J, with 8 bases between. CDR1 is ENHRY and CDR2 is SYGVKD in the germline V gene. The CDR3 has 14 amino acids.

This sequence joins TRBV7-3 and TRBJ1-5; weak D call: TRBD1 (5 bases). The CDR3 has 13 residues. From germline, CDR1 is SGHTA and CDR2 FQGTGA. V lost 2 bases to trimming and J lost 5 bases, with 7 bases between them. CDR3 in amino acids: CASSLGGDQPQHF. The CDR3 region has the DNA TGTGCCAGCAGCTTAGGAGGGGATCAGCCCCAGCATTTT.

This chain joins TRBV7-2 and TRBJ1-1; D ambiguous. The CDR3 consists of 13 residues. V was shortened by 2 bases and J by 2 bases, with 6 bases between the two germline ends. Germline CDR1 SGHTA, CDR2 FQGNSA. CDR3 nucleotides: TGTGCCAGCAGCTTAAACATCAACACTGAAGCTTTCTTT. Protein product: CASSLNINTEAFF.